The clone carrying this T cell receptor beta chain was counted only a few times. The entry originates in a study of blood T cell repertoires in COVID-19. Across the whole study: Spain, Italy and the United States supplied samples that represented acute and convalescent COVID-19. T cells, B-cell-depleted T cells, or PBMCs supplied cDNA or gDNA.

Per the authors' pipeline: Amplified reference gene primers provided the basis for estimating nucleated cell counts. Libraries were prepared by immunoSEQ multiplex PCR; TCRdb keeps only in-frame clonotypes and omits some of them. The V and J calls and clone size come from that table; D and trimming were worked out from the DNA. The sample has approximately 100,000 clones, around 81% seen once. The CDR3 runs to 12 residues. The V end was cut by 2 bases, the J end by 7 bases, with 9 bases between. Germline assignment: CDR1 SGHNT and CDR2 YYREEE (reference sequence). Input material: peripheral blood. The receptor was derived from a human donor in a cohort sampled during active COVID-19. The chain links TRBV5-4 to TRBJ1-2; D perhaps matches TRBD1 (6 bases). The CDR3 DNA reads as TGTGCCAGCAGCTTACAGGGTACTGGCTACACCTTC. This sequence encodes CASSLQGTGYTF.